Below, 17 T cell receptor beta chains from the same sample are listed, as sequenced in a study of T cells after yellow fever vaccination. TCRdb called the 5' RACE reads again in MiXCR, with one record for every CDR3 protein. The sample has a few hundred thousand distinct CDR3 sequences; 4.1% are singletons. The sequenced sample was PBMCs, obtained 5 days after the yellow fever booster vaccination. These receptors were collected from a man in his late teens or twenties who received the YFV17D yellow fever vaccine.

This clonotype has a count of ten or more. The chain has TRBV11-2 and TRBJ2-3; 11 bases are shared with TRBD2. Trimming took 8 bases from V and 4 from J; bases not matched to a gene: 8. The germline CDR1 and CDR2 sequences are SGHAT and FQNNGV. The length of the CDR3 is 15 residues. CDR3 region: CASSPGLADSDTQYF. CDR3 nucleotide sequence: TGTGCCAGCTCCCCGGGACTAGCGGATTCAGATACGCAGTATTTT.

The chain is built from TRBV20-1 and TRBJ1-2, with D unclear. The germline V gene has CDR1 DFQATT and CDR2 SNEGSKA (reference sequence). Trimming stripped 2 bases from V and 4 bases from J, with 8 bases between. The CDR3 is 12 amino acids. CDR3 nucleotides: TGCAGTGCTAGACAGGCTGGCTATGGCTACACCTTC. Translated, it gives CSARQAGYGYTF.

V gene TRBV7-2 combines with J gene TRBJ2-1; perhaps D is TRBD1 or TRBD2 (5 bases each). With 3 bases removed from V and 9 bases from J, the gap between germline ends came to 18 bases. Germline CDR1 is SGHTA and CDR2 is FQGNSA. This CDR3 has 15 residues. As DNA, the CDR3 is TGTGCCAGCAGCTTGTCCGGGACGGCTGGTCCTGAGCAGTTCTTC. Amino acid sequence: CASSLSGTAGPEQFF.

The gene calls are TRBV7-9 and TRBJ2-3, with 8 bases fitting TRBD1. With 8 bases clipped from V and 6 bases from J, the junction kept 4 bases outside the gene matches. The CDR3 covers 12 residues. Germline CDR1 SEHNR, CDR2 FQNEAQ (reference sequence). The CDR3 loop is CASDRGLDTQYF. The CDR3 DNA follows: TGTGCCAGCGACAGGGGATTGGATACGCAGTATTTT.

This clonotype was counted a few times. The rearrangement uses TRBV7-2 and TRBJ1-5; tentatively, D is TRBD1 (6 bases). Germline CDR1 SGHTA, CDR2 FQGNSA. The CDR3 loop spans 16 amino acids. V lost 5 bases and J lost 4, with 18 bases in between. CDR3 nucleotide sequence: TGTGCCAGCAGCCCCCCTGGCTCGGGACAAAATCAGCCCCAGCATTTT. Translated, it gives CASSPPGSGQNQPQHF.

The table lists this clonotype with a few counts. V and J are TRBV11-3 and TRBJ2-5; 9 positions match TRBD1. V trimming: 3 bases; J trimming: 6 bases; junction bases outside the gene matches: 8. The CDR3 contains 15 residues. Per germline, CDR1 SGHNT and CDR2 YENEEA. In nucleotides, the CDR3 is TGTGCCAGCAGCTTGGGACAGGGAGATGGAAAGACCCAGTACTTC. Translated, it gives CASSLGQGDGKTQYF. Full variable domain (outside the CDR3, taken from reference TRBV11-3 and TRBJ2-5): EAGVVQSPRYKIIEKKQPVAFWCNPISGHNTLYWYLQNLGQGPELLIRYENEEAVDDSQLPKDRFSAERLKGVDSTLKIQPAELGDSAVYLCASSLGQGDGKTQYFGPGTRLLVL.

The chain links TRBV6-6 to TRBJ2-5; a weak D match, TRBD2 (6 bases). The CDR3 is 14 amino acids. V gave up 8 bases and J gave up 5 bases, with 18 bases separating them. Germline V CDR1 and CDR2: MNHNY, SVGAGI (reference sequence). The CDR3 loop is CASGIGAGGETQYF. In DNA form, the CDR3 reads TGTGCCAGCGGAATAGGGGCCGGAGGGGAGACCCAGTACTTC.

The chain carries TRBV5-1 and TRBJ2-3, with unresolved D. CDR1 is SGHRS, CDR2 YFSETQ, per germline. The CDR3 extends over 14 amino acids. V lost 0 bases to trimming and J lost 4 bases, with 9 bases between them. The CDR3 DNA follows: TGCGCCAGCAGCTTGGGGACGTCCTCAGATACGCAGTATTTT. It yields the protein CASSLGTSSDTQYF.

This clonotype was seen more than once but under ten times. The chain joins TRBV20-1 to TRBJ2-7; D gene uncertain. The CDR3 covers 10 residues. Between the trimmed V and J ends, which lost 5 bases and 2 bases, there was a span of 4 bases. Germline V CDR1 and CDR2: DFQATT, SNEGSKA (reference sequence). In nucleotides, the CDR3 is TGCAGTGCTTGTCCCTACGAGCAGTACGTC. This codes for CSACPYEQYV.

The chain recombines TRBV4-1 with TRBJ2-3; 10 nucleotides agree with TRBD1. The CDR3 has 18 amino acids. Germline V gene data show CDR1 as MGHRA and CDR2 as YSYEKL. The V and J ends lost 0 bases and 6 bases, in that order; junction bases with no gene match: 12. CDR3 in amino acids: CASSQELHRDRGTDTQYF. CDR3 in DNA: TGCGCCAGCAGCCAAGAGCTACACCGGGACAGGGGTACCGATACGCAGTATTTT.

At least ten counts were recorded for this clonotype. This chain joins TRBV5-1 and TRBJ1-5; D is ambiguous. V lost 0 bases and J lost 3, with 4 bases in between. Germline V gives CDR1 SGHRS, CDR2 YFSETQ. The CDR3 runs to 13 residues. The CDR3 coding sequence is TGCGCCAGCAGCTTGGATCCCAATCAGCCCCAGCATTTT. It codes for CASSLDPNQPQHF. Full variable domain (rest looked up from reference TRBV5-1 and TRBJ1-5): KAGVTQTPRYLIKTRGQQVTLSCSPISGHRSVSWYQQTPGQGLQFLFEYFSETQRNKGNFPGRFSGRQFSNSRSEMNVSTLELGDSALYLCASSLDPNQPQHFGDGTRLSIL.

This chain connects TRBV2 to TRBJ2-2, with D possibly being TRBD2 (6 bases). CDR1 and CDR2 from the germline V gene are SNHLY and FYNNEI. The V and J ends lost 6 bases and 5 bases respectively, with 16 bases between them. This CDR3 is built from 15 residues. As DNA, the CDR3 is TGTGCCAGCAGGAAGGACCGGGGGTCTACCGGGGAGCTGTTTTTT. Its protein is CASRKDRGSTGELFF.

This sequence joins TRBV12-3 or TRBV12-4 and TRBJ2-1; unclear D gene. This CDR3 comprises 12 residues. The V end was cut by 2 bases, the J end by 10 bases, with 9 bases between. CDR3 residues: CASSLRATEQFF. In nucleotides, the CDR3 is TGTGCCAGCAGTTTACGAGCGACCGAGCAGTTCTTC.

This clonotype showed up many times. This chain links TRBV7-9 with TRBJ2-7; D not certain. Trimming removed 4 bases from V and 3 bases from J, with 7 bases in between. This CDR3 has 12 residues. Germline V gene data show CDR1 as SEHNR and CDR2 as FQNEAQ (reference sequence). CDR3 DNA sequence: TGTGCCAGCAGCTCCCAGAACTACGAGCAGTACTTC. Translated, it gives CASSSQNYEQYF.

This clonotype was detected a few times. The chain employs TRBV10-3 and TRBJ1-1; perhaps TRBD1 as D (6 bases). Looked up from germline, CDR1 is ENHRY and CDR2 is SYGVKD. V lost 3 bases and J 3 bases, leaving 14 bases between the germline ends. This CDR3 has 15 residues. The CDR3 here is CAISDIGGRDTEAFF. The CDR3 DNA reads as TGTGCCATCAGTGATATCGGGGGGCGCGACACTGAAGCTTTCTTT.

This clonotype was found a few times. The chain joins TRBV29-1 to TRBJ2-5; 9 nucleotides agree with TRBD1. The junction had 7 bases not matched to a gene; V was cut back by 6 bases and J by 5 bases. Germline CDR1 SQVTM, CDR2 ANQGSEA. This CDR3 has 13 residues. CDR3 sequence: CSVNRGLRETQYF. The CDR3 DNA follows: TGCAGCGTGAACAGGGGGCTGCGTGAGACCCAGTACTTC.

This clonotype was found a few times. CDR3 in DNA: TGTGCCACTGAGAGGGGGGGATCCCTCCACTTT. Protein product: CATERGGSLHF. This chain uses TRBV5-4 with TRBJ1-6; a weak D match, TRBD1 (6 bases). Germline V lookup: CDR1 SGHNT, CDR2 YYREEE (reference sequence). V gave up 9 bases and J gave up 14 bases, with 15 bases separating them. The CDR3 spans 11 residues.